One T cell receptor (beta chain) is described in this entry. Its specificity is unknown. These data are taken from a study of early T cells in non-severe SARS-CoV-2 infection. Findings and caveats of the study: CD4 and private specificities were missed by VDJdb matching, which favored anti-spike CD8 responses.

V shed 6 bases, J shed 1 base, and the junction held 14 bases outside the gene matches. CDR1 is WSHSY, CDR2 SAAADI, per germline. The CDR3 extends over 17 amino acids. Unique molecular identifiers were attached to individual cDNA molecules. Each CDR3 protein is one row after TCRdb ran MiXCR on the 5' RACE reads. The table records about 60,000 distinct CDR3 sequences, roughly 10% of them present only once. The specimen was whole blood, collected at baseline. The J gene is TRBJ1-2, the V gene TRBV10-2; TRBD1 agrees at 7 bases. This sequence originates from an adult who was a healthcare worker with PCR-confirmed SARS-CoV-2 infection or an uninfected control (not recorded which). The CDR3 here is CASSRDRATMLNYGYTF. CDR3 nucleotide sequence: TGCGCCAGCAGCCGCGACAGGGCGACGATGCTTAACTATGGCTACACCTTC.